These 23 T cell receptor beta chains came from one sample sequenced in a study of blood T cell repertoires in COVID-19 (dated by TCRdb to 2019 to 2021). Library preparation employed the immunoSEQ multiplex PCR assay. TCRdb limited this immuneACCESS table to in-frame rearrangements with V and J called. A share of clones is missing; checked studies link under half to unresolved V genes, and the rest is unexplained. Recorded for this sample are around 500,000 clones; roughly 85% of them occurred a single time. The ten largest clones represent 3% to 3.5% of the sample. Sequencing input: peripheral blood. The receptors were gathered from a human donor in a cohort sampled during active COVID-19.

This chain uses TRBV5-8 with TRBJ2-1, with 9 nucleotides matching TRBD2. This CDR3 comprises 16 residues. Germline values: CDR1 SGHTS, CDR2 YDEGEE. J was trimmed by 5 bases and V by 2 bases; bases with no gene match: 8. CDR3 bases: TGTGCCAGCAGCTTCTTAGGTCTAGCGGGAAACAATGAGCAGTTCTTC. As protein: CASSFLGLAGNNEQFF.

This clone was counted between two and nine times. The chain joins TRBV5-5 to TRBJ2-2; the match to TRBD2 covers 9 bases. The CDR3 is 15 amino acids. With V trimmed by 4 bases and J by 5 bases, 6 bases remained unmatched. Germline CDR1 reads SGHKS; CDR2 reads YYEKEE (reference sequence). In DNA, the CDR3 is TGTGCCAGCAGCAGTAGCGGGAGTAGAACCGGGGAGCTGTTTTTT. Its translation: CASSSSGSRTGELFF.

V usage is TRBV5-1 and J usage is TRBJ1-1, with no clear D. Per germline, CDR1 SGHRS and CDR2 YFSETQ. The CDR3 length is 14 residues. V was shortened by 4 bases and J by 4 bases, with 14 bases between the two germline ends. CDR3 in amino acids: CASSPRIAGTEAFF. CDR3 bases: TGCGCCAGCAGCCCTAGGATTGCGGGCACTGAAGCTTTCTTT.

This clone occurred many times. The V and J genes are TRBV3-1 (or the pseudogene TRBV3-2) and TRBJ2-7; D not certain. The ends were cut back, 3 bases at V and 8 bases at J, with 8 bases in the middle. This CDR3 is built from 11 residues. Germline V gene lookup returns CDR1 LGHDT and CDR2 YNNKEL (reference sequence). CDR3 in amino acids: CASSQNQKQYF. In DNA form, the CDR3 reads TGTGCCAGCAGCCAGAATCAGAAGCAGTACTTC.

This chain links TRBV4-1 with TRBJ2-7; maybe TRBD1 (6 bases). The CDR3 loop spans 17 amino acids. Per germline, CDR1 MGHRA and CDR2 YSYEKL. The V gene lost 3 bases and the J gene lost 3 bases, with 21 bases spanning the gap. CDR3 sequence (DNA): TGCGCCAGCAGCCACCCGAGGCAGGGGCCTTCAAGCTACGAGCAGTACTTC. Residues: CASSHPRQGPSSYEQYF.

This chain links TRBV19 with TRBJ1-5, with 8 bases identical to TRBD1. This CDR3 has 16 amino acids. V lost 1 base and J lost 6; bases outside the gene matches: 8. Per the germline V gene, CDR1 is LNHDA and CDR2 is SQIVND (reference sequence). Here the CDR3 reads CASSIGGGQVLQPQHF. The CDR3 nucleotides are TGTGCCAGTAGTATAGGTGGGGGACAGGTCCTTCAGCCCCAGCATTTT.

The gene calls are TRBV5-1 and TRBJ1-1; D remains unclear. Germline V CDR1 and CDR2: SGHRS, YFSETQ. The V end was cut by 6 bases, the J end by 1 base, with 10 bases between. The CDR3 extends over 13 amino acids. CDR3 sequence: CASTPTGNTEAFF. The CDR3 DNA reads TGCGCCAGCACCCCGACTGGGAACACTGAAGCTTTCTTT.

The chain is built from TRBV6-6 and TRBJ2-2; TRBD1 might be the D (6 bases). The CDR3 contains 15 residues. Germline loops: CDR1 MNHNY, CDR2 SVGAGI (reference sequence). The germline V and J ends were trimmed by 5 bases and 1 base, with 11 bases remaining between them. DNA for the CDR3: TGTGCCAGCAGTAGGGACACCCTGAACACCGGGGAGCTGTTTTTT. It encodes CASSRDTLNTGELFF.

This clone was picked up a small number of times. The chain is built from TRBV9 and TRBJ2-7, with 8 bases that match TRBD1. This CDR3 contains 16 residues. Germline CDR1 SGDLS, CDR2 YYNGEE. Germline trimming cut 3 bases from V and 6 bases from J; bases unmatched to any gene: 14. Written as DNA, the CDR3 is TGTGCCAGCAGCGGGCGGAGGGGGACAGGATCCGTCGAGCAGTACTTC. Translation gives CASSGRRGTGSVEQYF.

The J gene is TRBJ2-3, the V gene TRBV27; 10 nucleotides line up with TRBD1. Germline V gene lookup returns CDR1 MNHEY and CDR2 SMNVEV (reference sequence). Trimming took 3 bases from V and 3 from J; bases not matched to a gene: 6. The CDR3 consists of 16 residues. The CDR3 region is CASSLETGGITDTQYF. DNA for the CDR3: TGTGCCAGCAGTTTGGAGACAGGGGGCATTACAGATACGCAGTATTTT.

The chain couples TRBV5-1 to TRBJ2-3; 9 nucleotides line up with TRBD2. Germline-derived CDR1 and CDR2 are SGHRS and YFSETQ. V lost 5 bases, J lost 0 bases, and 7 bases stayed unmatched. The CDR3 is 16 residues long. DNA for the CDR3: TGCGCCAGCAGAGCTGGGACTAGCCGTAGCACAGATACGCAGTATTTT. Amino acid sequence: CASRAGTSRSTDTQYF.

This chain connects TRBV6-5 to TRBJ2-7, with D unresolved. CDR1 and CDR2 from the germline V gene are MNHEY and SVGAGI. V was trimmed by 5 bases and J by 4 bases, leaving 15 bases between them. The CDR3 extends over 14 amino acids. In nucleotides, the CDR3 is TGTGCCAGCAGTCTTATAGAGGATGTGTACGAGCAGTACTTC. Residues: CASSLIEDVYEQYF.

The DNA of the CDR3 is TGTGCCAGCAGCCCTGACAGGTCGAACTATGGCTACACCTTC. It yields the protein CASSPDRSNYGYTF. The genes are TRBV5-4 and TRBJ1-2; D is possibly TRBD1 (6 bases). Germline V gene lookup returns CDR1 SGHNT and CDR2 YYREEE (reference sequence). The length of the CDR3 is 14 residues. With 4 bases removed from V and 2 bases from J, the gap between germline ends came to 12 bases. The variable domain in full, completed from reference TRBV5-4 and TRBJ1-2, reads ETGVTQSPTHLIKTRGQQVTLRCSSQSGHNTVSWYQQALGQGPQFIFQYYREEENGRGNFPPRFSGLQFPNYSSELNVNALELDDSALYLCASSPDRSNYGYTFGSGTRLTVV.

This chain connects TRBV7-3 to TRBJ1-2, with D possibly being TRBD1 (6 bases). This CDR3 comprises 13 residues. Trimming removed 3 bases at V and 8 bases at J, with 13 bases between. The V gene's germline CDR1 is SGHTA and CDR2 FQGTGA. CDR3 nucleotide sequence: TGTGCCAGCAGCTTTTCAGGGGAGGGCGGCTACACCTTC. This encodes CASSFSGEGGYTF.

The CDR3 protein is CASSLQPGQGANNQPQHF. The CDR3 DNA reads as TGCGCCAGCAGCCTCCAACCGGGACAGGGGGCGAACAATCAGCCCCAGCATTTT. J is TRBJ1-5 and V is TRBV5-1, with TRBD1 matching over 12 bases. This CDR3 contains 18 residues. From germline, CDR1 is SGHRS and CDR2 YFSETQ. Unmatched junction bases numbered 11, after V lost 4 bases and J lost 3 bases. The whole variable domain, remainder taken from reference TRBV5-1 and TRBJ1-5, is KAGVTQTPRYLIKTRGQQVTLSCSPISGHRSVSWYQQTPGQGLQFLFEYFSETQRNKGNFPGRFSGRQFSNSRSEMNVSTLELGDSALYLCASSLQPGQGANNQPQHFGDGTRLSIL.

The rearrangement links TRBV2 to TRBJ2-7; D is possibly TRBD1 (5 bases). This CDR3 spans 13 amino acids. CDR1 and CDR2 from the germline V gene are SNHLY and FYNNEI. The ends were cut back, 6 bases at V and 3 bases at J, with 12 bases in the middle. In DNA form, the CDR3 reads TGTGCCAGCAGCAAACAGGCTGGCTACGAGCAGTACTTC. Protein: CASSKQAGYEQYF.

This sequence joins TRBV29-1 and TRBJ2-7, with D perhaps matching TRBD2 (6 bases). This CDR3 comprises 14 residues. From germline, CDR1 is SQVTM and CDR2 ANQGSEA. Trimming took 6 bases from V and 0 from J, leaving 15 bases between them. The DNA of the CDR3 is TGCAGCGTCGACCCATCCGGGAGCTCCTACGAGCAGTACTTC. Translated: CSVDPSGSSYEQYF.

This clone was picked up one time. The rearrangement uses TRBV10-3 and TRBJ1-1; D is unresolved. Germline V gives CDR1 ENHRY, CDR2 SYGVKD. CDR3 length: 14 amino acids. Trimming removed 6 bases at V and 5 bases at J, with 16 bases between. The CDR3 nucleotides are TGTGCCATCAGCGAAGCTCCTGGGAGGACTGAAGCTTTCTTT. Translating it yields CAISEAPGRTEAFF.

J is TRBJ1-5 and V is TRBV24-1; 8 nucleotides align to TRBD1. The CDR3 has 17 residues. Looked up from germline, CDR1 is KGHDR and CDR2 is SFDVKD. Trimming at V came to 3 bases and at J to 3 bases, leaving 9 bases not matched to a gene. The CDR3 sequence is CATSDPRTGTLNQPQHF. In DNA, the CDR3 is TGTGCCACCAGTGATCCGCGGACAGGGACCCTCAATCAGCCCCAGCATTTT.

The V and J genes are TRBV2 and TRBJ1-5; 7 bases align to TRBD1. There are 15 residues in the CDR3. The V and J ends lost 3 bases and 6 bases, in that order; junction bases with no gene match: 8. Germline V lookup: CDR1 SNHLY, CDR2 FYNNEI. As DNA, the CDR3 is TGTGCCAGCAGTGAGCAGGGGGTAAAAGGTCAGCCCCAGCATTTT. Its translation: CASSEQGVKGQPQHF.

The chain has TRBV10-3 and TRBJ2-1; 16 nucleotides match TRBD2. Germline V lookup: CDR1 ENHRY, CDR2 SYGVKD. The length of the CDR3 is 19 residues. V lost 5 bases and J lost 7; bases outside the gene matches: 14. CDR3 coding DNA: TGTGCCATCAGTACCGCTCCGGGACTAGCGGGAGGGCCTCGGAATGAGCAGTTCTTC. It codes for CAISTAPGLAGGPRNEQFF.

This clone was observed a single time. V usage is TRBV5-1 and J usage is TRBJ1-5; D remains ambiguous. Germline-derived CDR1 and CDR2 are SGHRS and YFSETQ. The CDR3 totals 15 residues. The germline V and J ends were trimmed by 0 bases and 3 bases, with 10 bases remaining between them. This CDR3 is CASSLVGDDNQPQHF. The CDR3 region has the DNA TGCGCCAGCAGCTTGGTGGGCGACGACAATCAGCCCCAGCATTTT. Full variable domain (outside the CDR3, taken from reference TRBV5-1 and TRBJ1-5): KAGVTQTPRYLIKTRGQQVTLSCSPISGHRSVSWYQQTPGQGLQFLFEYFSETQRNKGNFPGRFSGRQFSNSRSEMNVSTLELGDSALYLCASSLVGDDNQPQHFGDGTRLSIL.

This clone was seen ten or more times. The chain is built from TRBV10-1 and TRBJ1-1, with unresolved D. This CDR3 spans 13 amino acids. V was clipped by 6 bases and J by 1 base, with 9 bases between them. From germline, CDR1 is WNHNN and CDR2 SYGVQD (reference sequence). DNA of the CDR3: TGCGCCAGCAGGTTACAGACGAACACTGAAGCTTTCTTT. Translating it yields CASRLQTNTEAFF.